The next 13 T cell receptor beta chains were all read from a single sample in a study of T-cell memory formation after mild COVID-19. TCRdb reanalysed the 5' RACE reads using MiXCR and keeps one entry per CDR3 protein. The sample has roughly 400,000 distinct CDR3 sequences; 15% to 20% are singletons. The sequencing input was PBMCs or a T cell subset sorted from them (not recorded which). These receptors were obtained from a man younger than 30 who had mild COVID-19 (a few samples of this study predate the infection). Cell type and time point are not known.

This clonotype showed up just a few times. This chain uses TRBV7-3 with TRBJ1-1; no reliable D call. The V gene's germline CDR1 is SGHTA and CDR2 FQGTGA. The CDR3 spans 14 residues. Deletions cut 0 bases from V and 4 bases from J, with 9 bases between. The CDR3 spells CASSLTSVGTEAFF. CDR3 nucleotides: TGTGCCAGCAGCTTAACAAGCGTTGGCACTGAAGCTTTCTTT.

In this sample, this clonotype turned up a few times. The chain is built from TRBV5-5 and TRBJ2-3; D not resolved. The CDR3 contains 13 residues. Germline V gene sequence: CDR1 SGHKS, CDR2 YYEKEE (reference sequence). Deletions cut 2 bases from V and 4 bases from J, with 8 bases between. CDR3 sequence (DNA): TGTGCCAGCAGCTTTATCCCCCCAGATACGCAGTATTTT. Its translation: CASSFIPPDTQYF.

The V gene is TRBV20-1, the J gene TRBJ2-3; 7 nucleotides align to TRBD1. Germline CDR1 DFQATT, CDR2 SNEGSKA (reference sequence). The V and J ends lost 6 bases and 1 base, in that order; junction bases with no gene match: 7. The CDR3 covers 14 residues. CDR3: CSAKQGWGTDTQYF. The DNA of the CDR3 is TGCAGTGCGAAACAGGGGTGGGGCACAGATACGCAGTATTTT.

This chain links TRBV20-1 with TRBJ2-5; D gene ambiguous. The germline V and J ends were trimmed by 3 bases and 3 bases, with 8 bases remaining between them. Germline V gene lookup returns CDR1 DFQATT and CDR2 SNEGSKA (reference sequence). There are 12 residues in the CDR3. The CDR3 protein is CSASPWEETQYF. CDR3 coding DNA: TGCAGTGCTAGTCCGTGGGAAGAGACCCAGTACTTC.

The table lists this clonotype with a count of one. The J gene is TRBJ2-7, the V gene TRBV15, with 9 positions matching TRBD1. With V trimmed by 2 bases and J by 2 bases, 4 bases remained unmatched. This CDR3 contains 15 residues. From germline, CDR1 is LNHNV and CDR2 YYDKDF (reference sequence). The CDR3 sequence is CATSRIGTGTYEQYF. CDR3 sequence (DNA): TGTGCCACCAGCAGAATTGGGACAGGGACCTACGAGCAGTACTTC. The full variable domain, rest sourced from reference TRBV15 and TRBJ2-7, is DAMVIQNPRYQVTQFGKPVTLSCSQTLNHNVMYWYQQKSSQAPKLLFHYYDKDFNNEADTPDNFQSRRPNTSFCFLDIRSPGLGDTAMYLCATSRIGTGTYEQYFGPGTRLTVT.

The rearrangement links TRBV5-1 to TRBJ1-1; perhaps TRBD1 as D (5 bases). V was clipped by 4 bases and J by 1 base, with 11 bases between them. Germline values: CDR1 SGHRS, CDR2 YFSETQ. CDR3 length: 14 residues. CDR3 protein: CASSLGDKNTEAFF. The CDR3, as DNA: TGCGCCAGCAGCCTGGGGGATAAGAACACTGAAGCTTTCTTT.

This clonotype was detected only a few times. CDR3 DNA sequence: TGTGCCAGCAGCCAAGGGTATACAGGGGTGGCAGAGACCCAGTACTTC. This encodes CASSQGYTGVAETQYF. This chain connects TRBV14 to TRBJ2-5; 7 nucleotides match TRBD1. This CDR3 comprises 16 residues. Germline lookup yields CDR1 SGHDN and CDR2 FVKESK. V was clipped by 1 base and J by 4 bases; unmatched bases: 9.

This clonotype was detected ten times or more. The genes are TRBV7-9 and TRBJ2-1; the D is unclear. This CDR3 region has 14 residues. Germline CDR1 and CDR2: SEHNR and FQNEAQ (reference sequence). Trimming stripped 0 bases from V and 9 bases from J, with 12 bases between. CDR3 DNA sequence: TGTGCCAGCAGCTTAGCTTCTTCCCACGGTGAGCAGTTCTTC. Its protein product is CASSLASSHGEQFF.

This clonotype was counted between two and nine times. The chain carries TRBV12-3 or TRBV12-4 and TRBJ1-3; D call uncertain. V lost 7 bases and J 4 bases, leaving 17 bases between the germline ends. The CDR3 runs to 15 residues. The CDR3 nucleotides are TGTGCCAGCAATTTTGACACCCGCACGGGAAACACCATATATTTT. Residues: CASNFDTRTGNTIYF.

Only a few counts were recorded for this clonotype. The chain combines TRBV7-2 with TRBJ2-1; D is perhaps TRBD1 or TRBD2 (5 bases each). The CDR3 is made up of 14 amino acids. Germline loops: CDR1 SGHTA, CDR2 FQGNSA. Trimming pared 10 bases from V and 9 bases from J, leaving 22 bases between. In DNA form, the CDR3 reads TGTGCCACGGTCCCCGGGTGGGGGATAGGTGAGCAGTTCTTC. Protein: CATVPGWGIGEQFF.

CDR3 loop: CSARPGTGNTDTQYF. The DNA of the CDR3 is TGCAGTGCTAGACCCGGGACAGGGAACACAGATACGCAGTATTTT. J is TRBJ2-3 and V is TRBV20-1; 9 positions agree with TRBD1. There are 15 residues in the CDR3. Germline-derived CDR1 and CDR2 are DFQATT and SNEGSKA (reference sequence). Trimming removed 2 bases from V and 2 bases from J; junction bases left unmatched: 5.

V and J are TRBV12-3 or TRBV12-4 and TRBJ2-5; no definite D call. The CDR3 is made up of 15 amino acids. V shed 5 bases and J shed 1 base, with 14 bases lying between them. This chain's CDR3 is CASSEGRPPQETQYF. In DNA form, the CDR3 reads TGTGCCAGCAGTGAAGGCAGGCCTCCCCAAGAGACCCAGTACTTC.

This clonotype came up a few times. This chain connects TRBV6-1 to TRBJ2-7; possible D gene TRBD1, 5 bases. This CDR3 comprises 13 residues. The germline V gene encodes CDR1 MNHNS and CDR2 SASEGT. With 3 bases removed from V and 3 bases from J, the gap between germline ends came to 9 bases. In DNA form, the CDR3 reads TGTGCCAGCAGTGAGCAGGGTTTCTACGAGCAGTACGTC. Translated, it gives CASSEQGFYEQYV.